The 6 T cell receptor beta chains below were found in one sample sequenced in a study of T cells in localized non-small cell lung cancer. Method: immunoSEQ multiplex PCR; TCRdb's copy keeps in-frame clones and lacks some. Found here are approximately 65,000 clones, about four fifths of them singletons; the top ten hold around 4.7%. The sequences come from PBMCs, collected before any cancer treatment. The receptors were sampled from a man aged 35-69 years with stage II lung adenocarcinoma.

DNA of the CDR3: TGCGCCAGCAGTGAGTCGAAGGGGAATCAGCCCCAGCATTTT. Its translation: CASSESKGNQPQHF. This chain joins TRBV10-2 and TRBJ1-5, with a possible D match to TRBD1 (5 bases). CDR1 is WSHSY and CDR2 is SAAADI in the germline V gene. V lost 0 bases to trimming and J lost 4 bases, with 7 bases between them. The CDR3 is 14 amino acids.

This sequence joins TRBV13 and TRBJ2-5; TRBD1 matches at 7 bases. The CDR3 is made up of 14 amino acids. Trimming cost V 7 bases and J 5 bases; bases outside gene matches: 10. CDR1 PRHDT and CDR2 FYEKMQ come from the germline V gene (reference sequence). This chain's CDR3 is CASKERGREETQYF. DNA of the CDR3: TGTGCCAGCAAGGAAAGGGGGCGCGAGGAGACCCAGTACTTC.

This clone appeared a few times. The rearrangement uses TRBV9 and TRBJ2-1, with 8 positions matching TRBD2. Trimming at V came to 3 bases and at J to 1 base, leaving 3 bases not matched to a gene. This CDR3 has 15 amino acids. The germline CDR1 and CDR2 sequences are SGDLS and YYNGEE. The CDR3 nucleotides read TGTGCCAGCAGCGAATTAGCGGGATCCTACAATGAGCAGTTCTTC. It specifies CASSELAGSYNEQFF.

DNA of the CDR3: TGTGCCAGCAGTGCTTATCCCCGGGTGGGGCGGGAGCCGGATGAGCAGTTCTTC. Its protein is CASSAYPRVGREPDEQFF. The chain is built from TRBV6-1 and TRBJ2-1; 7 nucleotides line up with TRBD2. The V gene end was trimmed by 4 bases and the J gene end by 8 bases; junction bases not matched to a gene: 20. This CDR3 is 18 amino acids long. Per the germline V gene, CDR1 is MNHNS and CDR2 is SASEGT.

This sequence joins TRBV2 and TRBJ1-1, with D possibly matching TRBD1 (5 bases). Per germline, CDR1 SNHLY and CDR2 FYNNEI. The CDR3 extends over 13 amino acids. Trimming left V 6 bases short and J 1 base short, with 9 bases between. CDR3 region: CASRLGGNTEAFF. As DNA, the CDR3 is TGTGCCAGCAGGTTGGGGGGGAACACTGAAGCTTTCTTT.

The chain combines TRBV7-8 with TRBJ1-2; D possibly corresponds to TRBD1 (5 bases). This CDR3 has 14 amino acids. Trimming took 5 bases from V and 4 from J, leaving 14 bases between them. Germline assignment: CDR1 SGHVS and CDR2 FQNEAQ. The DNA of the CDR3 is TGTGCCAGCAGCGCTCAGACCGGGGGCTATGGCTACACCTTC. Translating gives CASSAQTGGYGYTF.